Listed here are 27 T cell receptor beta chains from one sample, sequenced in a study of spatial heterogeneity in lung cancer. Time point of the sample: blood at routine non-recurrence follow-up after resection. From tumor, nontumor lung or frozen PBMC, whole RNA was taken unsorted for sequencing. In TCRdb, the 5' RACE reads were re-called with MiXCR into one record per CDR3 protein. The profile shows 95,000 to 130,000 distinct CDR3 sequences, 10% to 15% of them singletons. The source was PBMCs, collected at follow-up. These receptors were collected from a male donor with early-stage non-small cell lung cancer.

V and J are TRBV30 and TRBJ2-5, with D tentatively TRBD1 or TRBD2 (5 bases each). The CDR3 loop spans 15 amino acids. Germline assignment: CDR1 GTSNPN and CDR2 SVGIG (reference sequence). The V gene lost 3 bases and the J gene lost 8 bases, with 22 bases spanning the gap. The CDR3 loop reads CAWRQGERIRETQYF. The CDR3 DNA follows: TGTGCCTGGAGGCAGGGAGAAAGAATCAGAGAAACCCAGTACTTC.

In this sample, this clonotype turned up a few times. The chain has TRBV3-1 and TRBJ1-3; the D is unclear. Germline V gene sequence: CDR1 LGHDT, CDR2 YNNKEL (reference sequence). The CDR3 runs 18 residues. The V end lost 4 bases, the J end lost 4 bases, and 23 bases lay between the germline ends. The CDR3 sequence: CASSLVAGSLAGGNTIYF. For the CDR3, the DNA is TGTGCCAGCAGCCTCGTCGCAGGATCGTTAGCAGGCGGAAACACCATATATTTT. Based on the CDR3 plus reference TRBV3-1 and TRBJ1-3, the full variable domain is DTAVSQTPKYLVTQMGNDKSIKCEQNLGHDTMYWYKQDSKKFLKIMFSYNNKELIINETVPNRFSPKSPDKAHLNLHINSLELGDSAVYFCASSLVAGSLAGGNTIYFGEGSWLTVV.

Ten or more counts support this clonotype. The J gene is TRBJ2-7, the V gene TRBV10-3; 8 bases agree with TRBD1. V lost 4 bases and J lost 13; bases outside the gene matches: 6. CDR1 and CDR2 from the germline V gene are ENHRY and SYGVKD. CDR3 size: 11 residues. The CDR3 spells CAISGGQVSYF. The CDR3 DNA reads TGTGCCATCAGTGGGGGACAGGTATCTTACTTC.

This clonotype appeared a few times. The V and J genes are TRBV29-1 and TRBJ2-5; D may be TRBD1 (6 bases). Per germline, CDR1 SQVTM and CDR2 ANQGSEA. Between the trimmed V and J ends, which lost 4 bases and 5 bases, there was a span of 17 bases. The CDR3 consists of 14 residues. DNA for the CDR3: TGCAGCGTTGCAATAGCAGGGGTACTGGAGACCCAGTACTTC. This codes for CSVAIAGVLETQYF. Full variable domain (rest looked up from reference TRBV29-1 and TRBJ2-5): SAVISQKPSRDICQRGTSLTIQCQVDSQVTMMFWYRQQPGQSLTLIATANQGSEATYESGFVIDKFPISRPNLTFSTLTVSNMSPEDSSIYLCSVAIAGVLETQYFGPGTRLLVL.

This clonotype was recorded a few times. The rearrangement uses TRBV5-1 and TRBJ2-5; 15 bases align to TRBD2. This CDR3 is 19 amino acids long. Germline lookup yields CDR1 SGHRS and CDR2 YFSETQ. V gave up 4 bases and J gave up 5 bases; unmatched junction bases: 15. Here the CDR3 DNA reads TGCGCCAGCAGCCCACTCCCGGGACTAGCGGGGGGCAGGTCGGAGACCCAGTACTTC. Amino acid sequence: CASSPLPGLAGGRSETQYF. The entire variable domain, with the rest obtained from reference TRBV5-1 and TRBJ2-5, is as follows: KAGVTQTPRYLIKTRGQQVTLSCSPISGHRSVSWYQQTPGQGLQFLFEYFSETQRNKGNFPGRFSGRQFSNSRSEMNVSTLELGDSALYLCASSPLPGLAGGRSETQYFGPGTRLLVL.

This clonotype was detected only a few times. The gene calls are TRBV2 and TRBJ2-4; D may be TRBD2 (6 bases). V was cut by 0 bases and J by 0 bases, with 18 bases left in between. The CDR3 extends over 19 amino acids. Germline assignment: CDR1 SNHLY and CDR2 FYNNEI. This chain's CDR3 is CASSEARGLRDRAKNIQYF. Here the CDR3 DNA reads TGTGCCAGCAGTGAAGCGCGGGGCCTCCGGGACCGAGCCAAAAACATTCAGTACTTC. Full variable domain (missing parts from reference TRBV2 and TRBJ2-4): EPEVTQTPSHQVTQMGQEVILRCVPISNHLYFYWYRQILGQKVEFLVSFYNNEISEKSEIFDDQFSVERPDGSNFTLKIRSTKLEDSAMYFCASSEARGLRDRAKNIQYFGAGTRLSVL.

V is TRBV5-6 and J is TRBJ2-7; D is ambiguous. The CDR3 covers 15 residues. Per the germline V gene, CDR1 is SGHDT and CDR2 is YYEEEE. The germline V and J ends were trimmed by 0 bases and 3 bases, with 13 bases remaining between them. The CDR3 DNA follows: TGTGCCAGCAGCTTGGTCAGGACGGAACACTACGAGCAGTACTTC. Translating it yields CASSLVRTEHYEQYF. The full variable domain, with the rest looked up from reference TRBV5-6 and TRBJ2-7, is DAGVTQSPTHLIKTRGQQVTLRCSPKSGHDTVSWYQQALGQGPQFIFQYYEEEERQRGNFPDRFSGHQFPNYSSELNVNALLLGDSALYLCASSLVRTEHYEQYFGPGTRLTVT.

This clonotype was counted at least ten times. The V call is TRBV29-1, the J call TRBJ2-5; weak D call: TRBD1 (6 bases). This CDR3 is 12 amino acids long. Trimming shortened V by 7 bases and J by 3 bases, and 12 bases separated the two germline ends. Germline V gene data show CDR1 as SQVTM and CDR2 as ANQGSEA. The CDR3 DNA follows: TGCAGCGCTAACTCAGGGGAAGAGACCCAGTACTTC. Amino acids: CSANSGEETQYF.

This clonotype was seen more than once but under ten times. This chain joins TRBV28 and TRBJ2-1; TRBD2 is a possible D gene (6 bases). This CDR3 has 14 residues. Germline loops: CDR1 MDHEN, CDR2 SYDVKM. The ends were cut back, 3 bases at V and 7 bases at J, with 13 bases in the middle. This CDR3 is CASSFYGGTNEQFF. CDR3 nucleotide sequence: TGTGCCAGCAGTTTTTATGGGGGGACGAATGAGCAGTTCTTC.

This clonotype was seen at least ten times. The chain links TRBV7-9 to TRBJ2-3; TRBD1 aligns across 9 bases. The germline V gene encodes CDR1 SEHNR and CDR2 FQNEAQ (reference sequence). There are 13 residues in the CDR3. Trimming removed 5 bases from V and 9 bases from J; junction bases left unmatched: 6. CDR3 residues: CASSGTGTGTQYF. In DNA, the CDR3 is TGTGCCAGCAGCGGGACAGGGACTGGAACGCAGTATTTT.

This clonotype appeared a few times. The chain recombines TRBV4-1 with TRBJ2-5; D is perhaps TRBD2 (5 bases). With 0 bases removed from V and 5 bases from J, the gap between germline ends came to 13 bases. The CDR3 loop spans 15 amino acids. Germline V gene lookup returns CDR1 MGHRA and CDR2 YSYEKL. This chain's CDR3 is CASSQDRAGLETQYF. The CDR3 DNA follows: TGCGCCAGCAGCCAAGATAGGGCGGGCCTGGAGACCCAGTACTTC.

The chain carries TRBV20-1 and TRBJ2-7; 9 bases are a match to TRBD2. From germline, CDR1 is DFQATT and CDR2 SNEGSKA (reference sequence). The V and J ends lost 3 bases and 2 bases, in that order; junction bases with no gene match: 5. The CDR3 runs 14 residues. DNA of the CDR3: TGCAGTGCTAGTCCCAGCGGGGGGCCCTACGAGCAGTACTTC. Translation gives CSASPSGGPYEQYF.

This clonotype has a count of ten or more. The V call is TRBV6-2 or TRBV6-3, the J call TRBJ1-5, with D maybe TRBD1 (5 bases). Trimming took off 3 bases at V and 6 bases at J, with 12 bases between the two ends. CDR1 MNHEY and CDR2 SVGEGT come from the germline V gene. The CDR3 spans 14 residues. In DNA form, the CDR3 reads TGTGCCAGCAGTTATCGGGGGGGAATTCAGCCCCAGCATTTT. The encoded protein is CASSYRGGIQPQHF.

This clonotype was seen a handful of times. The rearrangement joins TRBV4-3 to TRBJ2-7, with 9 nucleotides matching TRBD1. CDR1 LGHNA and CDR2 YSLEER come from the germline V gene. Trimming removed 1 base from V and 3 bases from J; junction bases left unmatched: 7. This CDR3 spans 16 amino acids. DNA of the CDR3: TGCGCCAGCAGCCAAGCTGCTGAGACAGGGGGCTACGAGCAGTACTTC. Translated: CASSQAAETGGYEQYF.

This clonotype occurred many times. The chain couples TRBV11-2 to TRBJ2-5, with D perhaps TRBD2 (6 bases). The germline V gene encodes CDR1 SGHAT and CDR2 FQNNGV. Trimming removed 5 bases from V and 14 bases from J, with 21 bases in between. CDR3 length: 13 residues. In DNA form, the CDR3 reads TGTGCCAGCAGCCCGCGGGCCAGTAGCGGATTCTACTTC. It encodes CASSPRASSGFYF. Together with reference TRBV11-2 and TRBJ2-5, the CDR3 gives the full variable domain: EAGVAQSPRYKIIEKRQSVAFWCNPISGHATLYWYQQILGQGPKLLIQFQNNGVVDDSQLPKDRFSAERLKGVDSTLKIQPAKLEDSAVYLCASSPRASSGFYFGPGTRLLVL.

The chain couples TRBV18 to TRBJ2-7; D not certain. V was cut by 2 bases and J by 5 bases, with 4 bases left in between. The CDR3 is 11 residues long. CDR1 and CDR2 from the germline V gene are KGHSH and LQKENI. The CDR3 DNA reads as TGTGCCAGCTCACCAGACCACGAGCAGTACTTC. It encodes CASSPDHEQYF.

The chain has TRBV28 and TRBJ2-7, with 8 bases lining up with TRBD2. Per the germline V gene, CDR1 is MDHEN and CDR2 is SYDVKM. With 1 base clipped from V and 2 bases from J, the junction kept 4 bases outside the gene matches. The CDR3 is made up of 15 amino acids. The CDR3 here is CASSLSPGGAYEQYF. CDR3 coding DNA: TGTGCCAGCAGTTTATCTCCGGGAGGGGCCTACGAGCAGTACTTC.

This clonotype was seen a few times. The chain employs TRBV10-3 and TRBJ2-3; unclear D gene. This CDR3 contains 12 residues. Germline V gene data show CDR1 as ENHRY and CDR2 as SYGVKD. V was trimmed by 2 bases and J by 6 bases, leaving 6 bases between them. In DNA, the CDR3 is TGTGCCATCAGTGAGGTGCGTGATACGCAGTATTTT. As protein: CAISEVRDTQYF.

The chain has TRBV20-1 and TRBJ2-7, with 8 bases aligning to TRBD1. The CDR3 contains 14 residues. With 4 bases clipped from V and 5 bases from J, the junction kept 10 bases outside the gene matches. Germline V gene data show CDR1 as DFQATT and CDR2 as SNEGSKA (reference sequence). CDR3 in amino acids: CSATPGTGPHEQYF. The CDR3 DNA sequence: TGCAGTGCTACCCCGGGGACAGGTCCCCACGAGCAGTACTTC.

This clonotype has only a few counts. The chain carries TRBV20-1 and TRBJ2-3; 8 bases fit TRBD2. Losses at the gene ends were 2 bases for V and 11 bases for J; bases not matched to a gene: 18. There are 16 residues in the CDR3. Per the germline V gene, CDR1 is DFQATT and CDR2 is SNEGSKA (reference sequence). CDR3 bases: TGCAGTGCTAGACCCCTTACTAGCGGCCCGAAAAGTGTGCAGTATTTT. Translating it yields CSARPLTSGPKSVQYF.

This clonotype was seen many times. The chain couples TRBV7-9 to TRBJ2-5; a weak D match, TRBD2 (6 bases). CDR1 and CDR2 from the germline V gene are SEHNR and FQNEAQ (reference sequence). The CDR3 is 13 amino acids. Trimming removed 6 bases from V and 5 bases from J, with 13 bases in between. The chain's CDR3 is CASSPGVAETQYF. The CDR3 DNA reads TGTGCCAGCAGTCCGGGGGTGGCGGAGACCCAGTACTTC.

CDR3 sequence reads: CSASDPPSGTQYF. The CDR3 DNA follows: TGCAGTGCTAGCGACCCCCCTAGCGGGACCCAGTACTTC. The chain employs TRBV20-1 and TRBJ2-5, with 7 bases aligning to TRBD2. The CDR3 has 13 amino acids. The germline gives CDR1 DFQATT, CDR2 SNEGSKA (reference sequence). The junction had 8 bases not matched to a gene; V was cut back by 3 bases and J by 7 bases.

The sample holds many counts of this clonotype. This chain joins TRBV9 and TRBJ1-2, with 10 bases that match TRBD1. The CDR3 is made up of 14 amino acids. Germline V lookup: CDR1 SGDLS, CDR2 YYNGEE. V was pared by 4 bases and J by 3 bases, with 3 bases of the junction left unmatched. Here the CDR3 DNA reads TGTGCCAGCAGCACGACAGGGGGCTACTATGGCTACACCTTC. Its protein is CASSTTGGYYGYTF.

The J gene is TRBJ1-2, the V gene TRBV12-3 or TRBV12-4; D may be TRBD1 (5 bases). V gave up 5 bases and J gave up 12 bases, with 16 bases separating them. The length of the CDR3 is 12 residues. The CDR3 reads CASSEEPGRHTF. In DNA form, the CDR3 reads TGTGCCAGCAGTGAGGAACCGGGGCGACACACCTTC.

The V and J genes are TRBV6-5 and TRBJ1-5, with D possibly TRBD1 on 5 matching bases. The V and J ends lost 6 bases and 2 bases respectively, with 8 bases between them. Germline V gene sequence: CDR1 MNHEY, CDR2 SVGAGI. The CDR3 totals 13 residues. CDR3 sequence reads: CASRTTGNQPQHF. CDR3 sequence (DNA): TGTGCCAGCAGAACGACAGGCAATCAGCCCCAGCATTTT.

The J gene is TRBJ2-1, the V gene TRBV19, with D perhaps given as TRBD1 or TRBD2 (6 bases each). CDR1 and CDR2 from the germline V gene are LNHDA and SQIVND (reference sequence). V shed 2 bases and J shed 7 bases, with 18 bases lying between them. The CDR3 is made up of 16 amino acids. CDR3 in amino acids: CASSISSGALRNEQFF. In DNA form, the CDR3 reads TGTGCCAGTAGTATATCCTCGGGGGCCCTAAGGAATGAGCAGTTCTTC. The full variable domain, its missing parts supplied by reference TRBV19 and TRBJ2-1, is DGGITQSPKYLFRKEGQNVTLSCEQNLNHDAMYWYRQDPGQGLRLIYYSQIVNDFQKGDIAEGYSVSREKKESFPLTVTSAQKNPTAFYLCASSISSGALRNEQFFGPGTRLTVL.

The sample holds a few counts of this clonotype. The chain joins TRBV4-3 to TRBJ2-5; 11 positions match TRBD1. The CDR3 totals 15 residues. Trimming took 2 bases from V and 4 from J; bases not matched to a gene: 3. Germline loops: CDR1 LGHNA, CDR2 YSLEER. The CDR3 loop is CASSQRGTGGETQYF. In DNA, the CDR3 is TGCGCCAGCAGCCAAAGGGGGACAGGGGGAGAGACCCAGTACTTC.